This T cell receptor beta chain was documented in a study of response to subunit inactivated influenza vaccine (dated by TCRdb to 2017 to 2018). For context, the study as a whole: To follow how T cells responded to a trivalent subunit inactivated influenza vaccine, the researchers relied on deep quantitative profiling of the T cell receptor repertoire. Study-wide findings and limitations: The authors proposed that each seasonal influenza vaccination may bring in only a limited number of new T cells.

A note on this clonotype: Its antigen has not been determined. One base away there is no much larger clone; base qualities are not given.

There are 12 amino acids in the CDR3, from cysteine to phenylalanine inclusive. Only the CDR3 DNA stays, 36 bases, in frame from base 1. Trimming costs V 4 bases and J 2 bases, and their ends lie 8 bases apart. Reading the germline V gene gives CDR1 SQVTM and CDR2 ANQGSEA. Library preparation was by RT-PCR. The reads were generated on an Illumina HiSeq 2500. TCRdb applied fastp at Q25 and MiXCR to the public reads, then kept only in-frame beta chains. Rows with a matching CDR3 protein are joined into one entry that keeps the most common DNA and genes. The sample includes just over 300,000 distinct CDR3 sequences, with 20% to 25% observed a single time. Clones ranked in the top ten supply about a tenth of the sample.

The TCR was taken from a man between 45 and 75 years old who received an inactivated influenza vaccine. Donor details come from another sample of the same person, matched by shared clones. The V gene is TRBV29-1 and the J gene is TRBJ1-2; the D gene is perhaps TRBD1, on 5 matching bases. The material sequenced was PBMCs from blood, taken less than 22 months after vaccination. At the DNA level, the sequence is TGCAGCGTTGTTCCAGGGAACTATGGCTACACCTTC. The translation is CSVVPGNYGYTF. This CDR3, with the reference TRBV29-1 and TRBJ1-2 proteins standing in past its ends, gives the full variable domain SAVISQKPSRDICQRGTSLTIQCQVDSQVTMMFWYRQQPGQSLTLIATANQGSEATYESGFVIDKFPISRPNLTFSTLTVSNMSPEDSSIYLCSVVPGNYGYTFGSGTRLTVV.